These 18 T cell receptor beta chains were all obtained from the same sample, sequenced in a study of STAT5B mutations in CD4+ large granular lymphocyte leukemia. Data came from immunoSEQ multiplex PCR; TCRdb stores just in-frame clones and leaves some out. The table has more than 30,000 clones, less than 85% seen once. The specimen sequenced was CD4+ T cells from blood buffy coats. The receptors come from a human donor in good health.

V gene TRBV5-6 combines with J gene TRBJ2-5, with 7 nucleotides matching TRBD1. The CDR3 loop spans 14 amino acids. Looked up from germline, CDR1 is SGHDT and CDR2 is YYEEEE. Unmatched junction bases numbered 7, after V lost 3 bases and J lost 5 bases. Here the CDR3 reads CASSSGGIGETQYF. CDR3 bases: TGTGCCAGCAGCTCAGGGGGAATTGGTGAGACCCAGTACTTC.

The V and J genes are TRBV12-5 and TRBJ2-3; D not certain. Trimming shortened V by 4 bases and J by 7 bases, and 15 bases separated the two germline ends. Germline assignment: CDR1 LGHNT and CDR2 FRNRAP. The length of the CDR3 is 14 residues. CDR3 residues: CASGSTILRNTQYF. DNA for the CDR3: TGTGCTAGTGGTTCCACGATCTTAAGAAATACGCAGTATTTT.

CDR3 sequence: CASSRGEGGFVTEAFF. The CDR3 nucleotides read TGTGCCAGCAGCCGAGGGGAGGGAGGTTTTGTCACTGAAGCTTTCTTT. The rearrangement joins TRBV7-8 to TRBJ1-1; tentatively, D is TRBD1 (5 bases). Germline lookup yields CDR1 SGHVS and CDR2 FQNEAQ. The CDR3 covers 16 residues. With 5 bases removed from V and 4 bases from J, the gap between germline ends came to 20 bases.

The genes are TRBV9 and TRBJ2-3, with TRBD1 as a possible D gene (6 bases). The CDR3 extends over 15 amino acids. The germline gives CDR1 SGDLS, CDR2 YYNGEE. With 1 base removed from V and 2 bases from J, the gap between germline ends came to 11 bases. CDR3 region: CASSVQGRHTDTQYF. The CDR3 nucleotides read TGTGCCAGCAGCGTACAGGGGCGGCACACAGATACGCAGTATTTT.

The chain couples TRBV6-6 to TRBJ2-5; no reliable D call. The CDR3 runs 12 residues. Germline assignment: CDR1 MNHNY and CDR2 SVGAGI (reference sequence). The V end lost 5 bases, the J end lost 11 bases, and 15 bases lay between the germline ends. The CDR3 nucleotides read TGTGCCAGCAGTCCCAACTCGCGAGAGCAGTACTTC. It is translated as CASSPNSREQYF.

The J gene is TRBJ2-3, the V gene TRBV5-5; 14 bases match TRBD2. Germline V gene sequence: CDR1 SGHKS, CDR2 YYEKEE (reference sequence). The CDR3 length is 18 residues. With 5 bases clipped from V and 2 bases from J, the junction kept 10 bases outside the gene matches. CDR3 in amino acids: CASRSGTSGRWATDTQYF. The CDR3 nucleotides are TGTGCCAGCAGGTCCGGGACTAGCGGGAGATGGGCCACAGATACGCAGTATTTT.

The chain couples TRBV20-1 to TRBJ1-2, with a weak D call TRBD1 (5 bases). The germline CDR1 and CDR2 sequences are DFQATT and SNEGSKA (reference sequence). V lost 6 bases to trimming and J lost 7 bases, with 9 bases between them. The CDR3 totals 10 residues. This CDR3 is CSADQGGYTF. As DNA, the CDR3 is TGCAGTGCAGATCAGGGTGGCTACACCTTC.

The CDR3 sequence is CASSQNRGGHEQFF. In DNA, the CDR3 is TGTGCCAGCAGCCAAAACCGTGGGGGGCATGAGCAGTTCTTC. The V gene is TRBV7-6, the J gene TRBJ2-1, with D possibly being TRBD1 or TRBD2 (6 bases each). From germline, CDR1 is SGHVS and CDR2 FNYEAQ. This CDR3 spans 14 amino acids. V lost 5 bases and J lost 8, with 16 bases in between. The whole variable domain, filled in from reference TRBV7-6 and TRBJ2-1, reads GAGVSQSPRYKVTKRGQDVALRCDPISGHVSLYWYRQALGQGPEFLTYFNYEAQQDKSGLPNDRFSAERPEGSISTLTIQRTEQRDSAMYRCASSQNRGGHEQFFGPGTRLTVL.

This sequence joins TRBV7-7 and TRBJ2-3, with 13 bases that match TRBD2. V lost 5 bases and J lost 4; bases outside the gene matches: 3. Looked up from germline, CDR1 is SSHAT and CDR2 is FNYEAQ (reference sequence). This CDR3 comprises 15 residues. The CDR3 region has the DNA TGTGCCAGCAGCCGGACTAGCGGGAGTGCAGATACGCAGTATTTT. Its translation: CASSRTSGSADTQYF.

V is TRBV7-2 and J is TRBJ2-1; no firm D call. Germline lookup yields CDR1 SGHTA and CDR2 FQGNSA. The CDR3 totals 15 residues. Deletions cut 3 bases from V and 0 bases from J, with 9 bases between. The CDR3 reads CASSFRSVSYNEQFF. The CDR3 bases are TGTGCCAGCAGCTTCCGTTCTGTCTCCTACAATGAGCAGTTCTTC.

The V gene is TRBV5-4, the J gene TRBJ2-3; 13 nucleotides agree with TRBD2. V dropped 1 base and J dropped 0; count of bases not matched to a gene: 5. This CDR3 region has 18 residues. Germline V lookup: CDR1 SGHNT, CDR2 YYREEE (reference sequence). The CDR3 DNA follows: TGTGCCAGCAGCTTGTTGACTAGCGGGGGGTCTAGCACAGATACGCAGTATTTT. As protein: CASSLLTSGGSSTDTQYF.

The chain employs TRBV28 and TRBJ2-3; no firm D call. The CDR3 spans 14 residues. The germline V gene has CDR1 MDHEN and CDR2 SYDVKM. Deletions cut 1 base from V and 7 bases from J, with 12 bases between. CDR3 sequence reads: CASSLLSGVNTQYF. The CDR3 DNA reads as TGTGCCAGCAGTTTATTGTCTGGTGTAAATACGCAGTATTTT.

In DNA, the CDR3 is TGTGCCAGCATCAGTGGGGGGGGATCGGCTTTCTTT. Its translation is CASISGGGSAFF. V and J are TRBV5-6 and TRBJ1-1; D might be TRBD1 (5 bases). V lost 6 bases, J lost 11 bases, and 17 bases lay in between. CDR1 is SGHDT and CDR2 is YYEEEE in the germline V gene. The CDR3 sequence is 12 residues long.

The chain carries TRBV4-3 and TRBJ1-1, with unresolved D. The CDR3 sequence is 15 residues long. The ends were cut back, 4 bases at V and 0 bases at J, with 12 bases in the middle. From germline, CDR1 is LGHNA and CDR2 YSLEER. The CDR3 coding sequence is TGCGCCAGCAGCCTTCACCTTAGGCTGAACACTGAAGCTTTCTTT. Its translation: CASSLHLRLNTEAFF.

This clone came up once. This chain links TRBV25-1 with TRBJ2-4; the D is unclear. Germline V gene sequence: CDR1 MGHDK, CDR2 SYGVNS. The CDR3 runs 14 residues. Trimming stripped 3 bases from V and 3 bases from J, with 9 bases between. Written as DNA, the CDR3 is TGTGCCAGCAGTGACTCTCGGCACAAAAACATTCAGTACTTC. As protein: CASSDSRHKNIQYF. Full variable domain (missing parts from reference TRBV25-1 and TRBJ2-4): EADIYQTPRYLVIGTGKKITLECSQTMGHDKMYWYQQDPGMELHLIHYSYGVNSTEKGDLSSESTVSRIRTEHFPLTLESARPSHTSQYLCASSDSRHKNIQYFGAGTRLSVL.

The chain couples TRBV19 to TRBJ1-1; the D gene is possibly TRBD1 (6 bases). There are 14 residues in the CDR3. V lost 5 bases and J 2 bases, leaving 12 bases between the germline ends. Germline V gives CDR1 LNHDA, CDR2 SQIVND (reference sequence). CDR3 loop: CASSEIQGNTEAFF. CDR3 DNA sequence: TGTGCCAGTAGTGAGATACAGGGTAACACTGAAGCTTTCTTT.

This clone was seen once. The CDR3 loop is CASSRPDRIWEAFF. The CDR3 bases are TGTGCCAGTAGTAGACCAGACAGGATCTGGGAAGCTTTCTTT. This sequence joins TRBV19 and TRBJ1-1; the D gene is possibly TRBD1 (6 bases). The germline gives CDR1 LNHDA, CDR2 SQIVND (reference sequence). This CDR3 contains 14 residues. V lost 4 bases and J 8 bases, leaving 17 bases between the germline ends.

A few counts support this clone. The chain carries TRBV7-9 and TRBJ1-1; D not resolved. Trimming removed 1 base at V and 4 bases at J, with 10 bases between. The CDR3 spans 14 residues. Germline V gene sequence: CDR1 SEHNR, CDR2 FQNEAQ (reference sequence). CDR3 in amino acids: CASSLGQWGTEAFF. The CDR3 region has the DNA TGTGCCAGCAGCTTAGGTCAATGGGGCACTGAAGCTTTCTTT. The variable domain in full, with the rest retrieved from reference TRBV7-9 and TRBJ1-1, is DTGVSQNPRHKITKRGQNVTFRCDPISEHNRLYWYRQTLGQGPEFLTYFQNEAQLEKSRLLSDRFSAERPKGSFSTLEIQRTEQGDSAMYLCASSLGQWGTEAFFGQGTRLTVV.